This TCR beta chain was recovered during a study of T-cell reconstitution after alpha-beta-depleted transplantation in children. Using unique molecular identifiers, the investigators prepared the TCRbeta library. TCRdb fed the PCR reads into MiXCR, producing one record per CDR3 protein. In the table there are 350,000 to 400,000 distinct CDR3 sequences, about 14% of which are singletons. This clonotype was seen only a few times. The material sequenced was PBMCs, taken from the stem cell graft. This receptor was taken from a human donor who donated a stem cell graft to a child with Fanconi anemia.

The CDR3 sequence: CASSFNGAYNEQFF. The CDR3 DNA is TGTGCCAGCAGTTTTAATGGGGCCTACAATGAGCAGTTCTTC. This chain uses TRBV28 with TRBJ2-1; D gene uncertain. From germline, CDR1 is MDHEN and CDR2 SYDVKM. The V end was cut by 3 bases, the J end by 2 bases, with 8 bases between. The CDR3 has 14 residues.